This T cell receptor (beta chain) derives from a study of blood T cell repertoires in COVID-19. Trimming removed 0 bases from V and 3 bases from J, with 10 bases in between. The germline V gene has CDR1 SGHDT and CDR2 YYEEEE. This CDR3 has 15 residues. Some clones are missing from TCRdb's copy, which holds only in-frame ones; the method was immunoSEQ multiplex PCR. Of 88,000 or so clones in the sample, 70% to 80% were seen once. The sequenced sample was peripheral blood. This clonotype was sampled from a human donor in a cohort sampled during active COVID-19. This chain joins TRBV5-6 and TRBJ1-5; possible D gene TRBD1, 5 bases. CDR3 sequence reads: CASSLAGPYNQPQHF. CDR3 sequence (DNA): TGTGCCAGCAGCTTGGCAGGGCCCTACAATCAGCCCCAGCATTTT.